The rows below give T cell receptor beta chains drawn from one sample of a study of T cells after yellow fever vaccination. MiXCR, applied by TCRdb to the 5' RACE reads, yields one record per CDR3 protein. The sample has 150,000 to 200,000 distinct CDR3 sequences; approximately 9.9% are singletons. Specimen: CD8+ T cells sorted from PBMCs, collected 45 days after the yellow fever booster vaccination. These TCRs come from a young man who received the YFV17D yellow fever vaccine. The conserved cysteine and the conserved F or W are not part of the CDR3 here. The order of the fields is J gene, V gene, clone size, CDR3 protein. Where a row states a size, it is once, few, many or the class of an expanded clone; other rows omit it.

j_gene: TRBJ1-4; v_gene: TRBV7-9; abundance: -; CDR3aa: ASSFWQGATNEKLF
j_gene: TRBJ2-1; v_gene: TRBV7-9; abundance: few; CDR3aa: ASSLWGFSSYNEQF
j_gene: TRBJ2-2; v_gene: TRBV6-5; abundance: -; CDR3aa: ASSYSRTGVTGELF
j_gene: TRBJ2-2; v_gene: TRBV5-4; abundance: many; CDR3aa: ASSSGTGNTGELF
j_gene: TRBJ1-2; v_gene: TRBV7-9; abundance: -; CDR3aa: ASSLGRVYGYT
j_gene: TRBJ2-1; v_gene: TRBV12-3/TRBV12-4; abundance: -; CDR3aa: ASSIGDLGEQF
j_gene: TRBJ1-1; v_gene: TRBV7-9; abundance: many; CDR3aa: ASSLTAREHTEAF
j_gene: TRBJ2-2; v_gene: TRBV6-5; abundance: few; CDR3aa: ASSYPPNGETTGELF
j_gene: TRBJ2-1; v_gene: TRBV7-6; abundance: few; CDR3aa: ASSLRVGAANEQF
j_gene: TRBJ2-5; v_gene: TRBV14; abundance: many; CDR3aa: ASSQPGETQY
j_gene: TRBJ2-5; v_gene: TRBV7-8; abundance: few; CDR3aa: ASSYPRGDFQETQY
j_gene: TRBJ1-5; v_gene: TRBV5-6; abundance: few; CDR3aa: ASSLNGGVSLYSNQPQH
j_gene: TRBJ2-1; v_gene: TRBV12-3/TRBV12-4; abundance: -; CDR3aa: ASSSPTPYNEQF
j_gene: TRBJ2-7; v_gene: TRBV11-2; abundance: -; CDR3aa: ASSLDSEQY
j_gene: TRBJ1-1; v_gene: TRBV29-1; abundance: -; CDR3aa: SVGVGGTEAF
j_gene: TRBJ2-6; v_gene: TRBV6-2/TRBV6-3; abundance: -; CDR3aa: ASNRQVSGANVLT
j_gene: TRBJ2-3; v_gene: TRBV14; abundance: -; CDR3aa: ASSQGARPSTDTQY
j_gene: TRBJ2-2; v_gene: TRBV7-9; abundance: few; CDR3aa: ASSRTVTGELF
j_gene: TRBJ1-4; v_gene: TRBV7-9; abundance: -; CDR3aa: ASSLDYGTGDEKLF
j_gene: TRBJ2-7; v_gene: TRBV14; abundance: -; CDR3aa: ASSQVPGTAYEQY
j_gene: TRBJ2-6; v_gene: TRBV28; abundance: few; CDR3aa: ASSPGRANVLT
j_gene: TRBJ1-4; v_gene: TRBV9; abundance: -; CDR3aa: ASSDRGGSNEKLF
j_gene: TRBJ2-3; v_gene: TRBV7-6; abundance: few; CDR3aa: ASSFSSERTDTQY
j_gene: TRBJ2-7; v_gene: TRBV27; abundance: few; CDR3aa: ASMQGEYGEQY
j_gene: TRBJ2-5; v_gene: TRBV7-9; abundance: -; CDR3aa: ASSDDDHRDYQETQY
j_gene: TRBJ1-4; v_gene: TRBV30; abundance: -; CDR3aa: AWSPSQVAEKLF
j_gene: TRBJ2-1; v_gene: TRBV7-9; abundance: -; CDR3aa: ASSFNWAVRSNGAGTGMNEQF
j_gene: TRBJ1-2; v_gene: TRBV7-6; abundance: few; CDR3aa: ASSLATGVGYGYT
j_gene: TRBJ2-7; v_gene: TRBV7-6; abundance: -; CDR3aa: ASSLDGFYEQY
j_gene: TRBJ2-7; v_gene: TRBV12-3/TRBV12-4; abundance: few; CDR3aa: ASSFNRNEQY
j_gene: TRBJ1-4; v_gene: TRBV11-2; abundance: few; CDR3aa: ASRKGYEKLF
j_gene: TRBJ2-1; v_gene: TRBV12-3/TRBV12-4; abundance: few; CDR3aa: ASTEVGGTGEWVWFNEQF
j_gene: TRBJ2-2; v_gene: TRBV10-3; abundance: -; CDR3aa: ATLRGTGELF
j_gene: TRBJ1-5; v_gene: TRBV7-3; abundance: many; CDR3aa: ASSSRARDRELGDQPQH
j_gene: TRBJ2-3; v_gene: TRBV6-6; abundance: many; CDR3aa: ASRQGFITDTQY
j_gene: TRBJ2-7; v_gene: TRBV4-3; abundance: few; CDR3aa: ASSQEYRYEQY
j_gene: TRBJ2-5; v_gene: TRBV7-2; abundance: few; CDR3aa: ASSLLDRGPQETQY
j_gene: TRBJ2-3; v_gene: TRBV6-4; abundance: -; CDR3aa: ASSARWGPGDTQY
j_gene: TRBJ2-4; v_gene: TRBV4-2; abundance: few; CDR3aa: ASSQERGRGRIADIQY
j_gene: TRBJ1-5; v_gene: TRBV4-1; abundance: -; CDR3aa: ASSQSPLGQGSAQPQH
j_gene: TRBJ2-3; v_gene: TRBV7-9; abundance: few; CDR3aa: ASSELAGLTDTQY
j_gene: TRBJ1-2; v_gene: TRBV28; abundance: -; CDR3aa: ASSRPGYAQPGQLRRGYT
j_gene: TRBJ1-2; v_gene: TRBV6-5; abundance: -; CDR3aa: ASRRRTGGFGYT
j_gene: TRBJ1-1; v_gene: TRBV29-1; abundance: -; CDR3aa: SVAGTDMNTEAF
j_gene: TRBJ2-2; v_gene: TRBV4-3; abundance: -; CDR3aa: ASSQDWTATGELF
j_gene: TRBJ2-2; v_gene: TRBV4-1; abundance: few; CDR3aa: ASSQDPPGRMNTGELF